This passage covers 5 T cell receptor beta chains from one sample sequenced in a study of shared clonotypes between healthy human individuals. Using immunoSEQ multiplex PCR, the repertoire was profiled, and TCRdb retains in-frame clones only, with some absent. The data show about half a million clones, roughly 80% seen once. The source material was PBMCs. These receptor sequences come from a woman aged 35 to 49 in good health. Some clones in this sample may be carry-over from other donors' samples.

The chain uses TRBV10-3 and TRBJ1-4; D uncertain. The CDR3 length is 15 residues. Germline loops: CDR1 ENHRY, CDR2 SYGVKD. V shed 3 bases and J shed 3 bases, with 11 bases lying between them. In DNA, the CDR3 is TGTGCCATCAGTGAAGGAGGAGGGTCTAATGAAAAACTGTTTTTT. Translated: CAISEGGGSNEKLFF.

This clone was detected a few times. This sequence joins TRBV28 and TRBJ1-2; 7 positions agree with TRBD1. With V trimmed by 6 bases and J by 3 bases, 13 bases remained unmatched. Germline V gene data show CDR1 as MDHEN and CDR2 as SYDVKM. This CDR3 spans 16 amino acids. CDR3 region: CASSWGRGRWDYGYTF. The CDR3 nucleotides read TGTGCCAGCAGCTGGGGAAGGGGGCGCTGGGACTATGGCTACACCTTC.

The chain combines TRBV6-4 with TRBJ2-3, with a tentative D call TRBD2 (5 bases). V lost 7 bases to trimming and J lost 11 bases, with 19 bases between them. The length of the CDR3 is 13 residues. Germline loops: CDR1 MRHNA, CDR2 SNTAGT. CDR3 amino acids: CASTLSRAGGQYF. DNA of the CDR3: TGTGCCAGCACCCTATCCCGGGCCGGAGGGCAGTATTTT.

The V call is TRBV5-1, the J call TRBJ2-3; TRBD2 agrees at 9 bases. Germline lookup yields CDR1 SGHRS and CDR2 YFSETQ. This CDR3 contains 15 residues. V lost 4 bases to trimming and J lost 6 bases; unmatched junction nucleotides: 9. CDR3 DNA sequence: TGCGCCAGCAGCGTTGGGAGTAGCGGGAGTGATACGCAGTATTTT. It yields the protein CASSVGSSGSDTQYF.

Ten or more counts support this clone. The V gene is TRBV4-2, the J gene TRBJ1-5, with D unresolved. The germline V gene encodes CDR1 LGHNA and CDR2 YNFKEQ. With 4 bases removed from V and 2 bases from J, the gap between germline ends came to 18 bases. The CDR3 runs 17 residues. The CDR3 region has the DNA TGTGCCAGCAGCCCCAACTTTCTTATTGGGGGCAATCAGCCCCAGCATTTT. Protein: CASSPNFLIGGNQPQHF.